The clone carrying this T cell receptor beta chain was seen more than once but under ten times. MiXCR was run by TCRdb on the 5' RACE reads, yielding one entry per CDR3 protein. In the table there are just under 350,000 distinct CDR3 sequences, roughly 15% of which are singletons. These data belong to a study of CD8 T cells in ankylosing spondylitis. CDR3 length: 14 residues. The ends lost 5 bases at V and 4 bases at J; junction bases unmatched: 5. Germline CDR1 DFQATT, CDR2 SNEGSKA (reference sequence). Sequencing was performed on blood, either unsorted or a sorted T cell fraction (not recorded which). The chain is built from TRBV20-1 and TRBJ2-3; 11 nucleotides line up with TRBD1. The TCR sequence derives from a male donor with ankylosing spondylitis or in good health (not recorded which). The CDR3 DNA sequence: TGCAGTGCTGGGGACAGGGGGAGGTCAGATACGCAGTATTTT. Protein sequence: CSAGDRGRSDTQYF.